This is a list of T cell receptor beta chains from one sample in a study of blood T cell repertoires in COVID-19. Only in-frame clones appear in the TCRdb table, and some are missing; sequencing was by immunoSEQ multiplex PCR. The table lists about 170,000 clones, around four fifths of them singletons. The sequencing input was peripheral blood. These receptors all come from a woman of 80 years or more with COVID-19, enrolled during active disease. The CDR3 runs from the conserved cysteine through the conserved F or W. The D gene is left open where the match is weak. Some rows mark clone size as missing; the rest say once, few, many or name a class of expanded clone.

CDR3aa: CASSPGTGGIGYTF
CDR3nt: TGTGCCAGCAGCCCCGGGACAGGCGGCATTGGCTACACCTTC
abundance: -
v_gene: TRBV7-6
d_gene: TRBD1
j_gene: TRBJ1-2

CDR3aa: CASSSSIPYEQYF
CDR3nt: TGTGCCAGTAGTAGTAGCATCCCCTACGAGCAGTACTTC
abundance: -
v_gene: TRBV19
d_gene: -
j_gene: TRBJ2-7

CDR3aa: CASSPGGQTYEQYF
CDR3nt: TGTGCCAGCTCACCAGGGGGACAGACCTACGAGCAGTACTTC
abundance: -
v_gene: TRBV18
d_gene: TRBD1
j_gene: TRBJ2-7

CDR3aa: CASSLGSGGSMSSYNEQFF
CDR3nt: TGCGCCAGCAGCTTGGGTAGCGGGGGGTCAATGAGCTCCTACAATGAGCAGTTCTTC
abundance: -
v_gene: TRBV5-1
d_gene: TRBD2
j_gene: TRBJ2-1

CDR3aa: CATSRVDSRGDTIYF
CDR3nt: TGTGCCACCAGCAGAGTGGACAGCCGGGGGGACACCATATATTTT
abundance: -
v_gene: TRBV15
d_gene: -
j_gene: TRBJ1-3

CDR3aa: CASSPSRGRTDTQYF
CDR3nt: TGCGCCAGCAGCCCCTCCCGCGGCCGCACAGATACGCAGTATTTT
abundance: -
v_gene: TRBV4-1
d_gene: -
j_gene: TRBJ2-3

CDR3aa: CASSPGASAGRPAPEAFF
CDR3nt: TGCGCCAGCAGCCCGGGAGCGTCGGCAGGGAGGCCGGCCCCTGAAGCTTTCTTT
abundance: -
v_gene: TRBV5-1
d_gene: -
j_gene: TRBJ1-1

CDR3aa: CASSNYSSGVNTEAFF
CDR3nt: TGTGCCAGCTCAAATTACTCCTCAGGGGTGAACACTGAAGCTTTCTTT
abundance: -
v_gene: TRBV18
d_gene: -
j_gene: TRBJ1-1

CDR3aa: CASSSNRDRGGQPQHF
CDR3nt: TGTGCCAGCAGTTCTAACCGGGACAGAGGGGGGCAGCCCCAGCATTTT
abundance: -
v_gene: TRBV6-2/TRBV6-3
d_gene: TRBD1
j_gene: TRBJ1-5

CDR3aa: CASSLRGGTGANVLTF
CDR3nt: TGTGCCAGCAGCTTACGCGGGGGGACTGGGGCCAACGTCCTGACTTTC
abundance: few
v_gene: TRBV11-3
d_gene: TRBD2
j_gene: TRBJ2-6

CDR3aa: CASSQDSWHEQFF
CDR3nt: TGTGCCAGCAGCCAGGACAGCTGGCATGAGCAGTTCTTC
abundance: -
v_gene: TRBV3-1/TRBV3-2
d_gene: -
j_gene: TRBJ2-1

CDR3aa: CASIDEGGGTEAFF
CDR3nt: TGTGCCAGTATCGACGAGGGAGGGGGCACTGAAGCTTTCTTT
abundance: -
v_gene: TRBV5-6
d_gene: -
j_gene: TRBJ1-1

CDR3aa: CASSERNTGELFF
CDR3nt: TGCGCCAGCAGCGAGCGGAACACCGGGGAGCTGTTTTTT
abundance: -
v_gene: TRBV5-1
d_gene: -
j_gene: TRBJ2-2

CDR3aa: CASSRITGGIYEQYF
CDR3nt: TGCGCCAGCAGCCGCATAACAGGGGGCATATACGAGCAGTACTTC
abundance: -
v_gene: TRBV4-1
d_gene: TRBD1
j_gene: TRBJ2-7

CDR3aa: CASSSGLYRDPYNEQFF
CDR3nt: TGTGCCAGCAGTTCGGGACTTTATCGCGACCCATACAATGAGCAGTTCTTC
abundance: -
v_gene: TRBV28
d_gene: -
j_gene: TRBJ2-1

CDR3aa: CASSRGGSQNEQFF
CDR3nt: TGTGCCAGCTCCCGGGGGGGGAGCCAAAATGAGCAGTTCTTC
abundance: -
v_gene: TRBV2
d_gene: TRBD2
j_gene: TRBJ2-1

CDR3aa: CASSLRRSGTGELFF
CDR3nt: TGTGCCAGCAGCTTACGGCGGTCCGGGACCGGGGAGCTGTTTTTT
abundance: few
v_gene: TRBV7-9
d_gene: -
j_gene: TRBJ2-2

CDR3aa: CASSRAGGYNEQFF
CDR3nt: TGTGCCAGCAGCCGAGCGGGAGGGTACAATGAGCAGTTCTTC
abundance: -
v_gene: TRBV7-8
d_gene: TRBD2
j_gene: TRBJ2-1

CDR3aa: CASTQPGSRRAFF
CDR3nt: TGTGCCAGCACACAACCCGGGTCCCGTAGAGCTTTCTTT
abundance: -
v_gene: TRBV28
d_gene: -
j_gene: TRBJ1-1

CDR3aa: CASSYSVGRNYGYTF
CDR3nt: TGTGCCAGCAGTTACTCGGTGGGCAGAAACTATGGCTACACCTTC
abundance: -
v_gene: TRBV6-5
d_gene: -
j_gene: TRBJ1-2

CDR3aa: CASSRLRTTLNTEAFF
CDR3nt: TGTGCCAGCAGCCGGCTCCGCACTACCCTGAACACTGAAGCTTTCTTT
abundance: -
v_gene: TRBV7-8
d_gene: -
j_gene: TRBJ1-1

CDR3aa: CASSYSYRGGQPQHF
CDR3nt: TGTGCCAGCAGTTACTCTTACAGGGGCGGCCAGCCCCAGCATTTT
abundance: few
v_gene: TRBV6-5
d_gene: TRBD1
j_gene: TRBJ1-5

CDR3aa: CASSQDDSGGEVQYF
CDR3nt: TGCGCCAGCAGCCAAGATGACAGCGGGGGGGAGGTACAGTACTTC
abundance: -
v_gene: TRBV4-1
d_gene: TRBD2
j_gene: TRBJ2-5

CDR3aa: CASSLEEGTEAFF
CDR3nt: TGTGCCAGCAGCTTGGAGGAGGGCACTGAAGCTTTCTTT
abundance: -
v_gene: TRBV5-5
d_gene: -
j_gene: TRBJ1-1

CDR3aa: CASSPVMGGPGDEQFF
CDR3nt: TGTGCCAGCAGCCCCGTGATGGGAGGGCCGGGGGATGAGCAGTTCTTC
abundance: -
v_gene: TRBV3-1/TRBV3-2
d_gene: TRBD2
j_gene: TRBJ2-1

CDR3aa: CASQLTGYQPQHF
CDR3nt: TGTGCCAGTCAGCTAACAGGTTATCAGCCCCAGCATTTT
abundance: -
v_gene: TRBV6-5
d_gene: -
j_gene: TRBJ1-5

CDR3aa: CASSLSPREYSNQPQHF
CDR3nt: TGCGCCAGCAGCTTGTCGCCCCGGGAATATAGCAATCAGCCCCAGCATTTT
abundance: -
v_gene: TRBV5-1
d_gene: -
j_gene: TRBJ1-5

CDR3aa: CATTELQTSGSGETQYF
CDR3nt: TGTGCCACCACCGAACTCCAGACTAGCGGGAGTGGGGAGACCCAGTACTTC
abundance: -
v_gene: TRBV15
d_gene: TRBD2
j_gene: TRBJ2-5

CDR3aa: CASSPPLGGAAYNEQFF
CDR3nt: TGTGCCAGCAGCCCTCCCCTGGGGGGAGCGGCCTACAATGAGCAGTTCTTC
abundance: -
v_gene: TRBV3-1/TRBV3-2
d_gene: -
j_gene: TRBJ2-1

CDR3aa: CASRGDTSNQPQHF
CDR3nt: TGTGCCAGCAGGGGGGACACGTCGAATCAGCCCCAGCATTTT
abundance: -
v_gene: TRBV6-5
d_gene: -
j_gene: TRBJ1-5

CDR3aa: CASSQGPPGVTGELFF
CDR3nt: TGTGCCAGCAGCCAAGGCCCGCCGGGGGTGACCGGGGAGCTGTTTTTT
abundance: -
v_gene: TRBV3-1/TRBV3-2
d_gene: -
j_gene: TRBJ2-2

CDR3aa: CASSRDGQGLIGYTF
CDR3nt: TGTGCCAGCAGCCGCGACGGACAGGGATTAATTGGCTACACCTTC
abundance: -
v_gene: TRBV4-2
d_gene: TRBD1
j_gene: TRBJ1-2

CDR3aa: CASSTYREPQETQYF
CDR3nt: TGTGCCAGCAGCACGTACAGGGAGCCCCAAGAGACCCAGTACTTC
abundance: -
v_gene: TRBV27
d_gene: -
j_gene: TRBJ2-5

CDR3aa: CASSSPQGLAGVHEQFF
CDR3nt: TGTGCCAGCAGTTCCCCACAGGGACTAGCGGGAGTTCATGAGCAGTTCTTC
abundance: -
v_gene: TRBV28
d_gene: TRBD2
j_gene: TRBJ2-1

CDR3aa: CASSQINYGYTF
CDR3nt: TGTGCCAGCAGCCAAATTAACTATGGCTACACCTTC
abundance: -
v_gene: TRBV7-2
d_gene: -
j_gene: TRBJ1-2

CDR3aa: CASSVIGGPESIQYF
CDR3nt: TGTGCCAGCAGCGTAATCGGGGGGCCAGAGAGCATTCAGTACTTC
abundance: -
v_gene: TRBV9
d_gene: -
j_gene: TRBJ2-4

CDR3aa: CASSPTASVGIPSPLHF
CDR3nt: TGTGCCAGCAGCCCCACAGCCAGTGTGGGCATCCCTTCACCCCTCCACTTT
abundance: -
v_gene: TRBV7-6
d_gene: -
j_gene: TRBJ1-6

CDR3aa: CASSLDRANYGYTF
CDR3nt: TGTGCCAGCAGCCTGGACAGGGCTAACTATGGCTACACCTTC
abundance: -
v_gene: TRBV5-5
d_gene: TRBD1
j_gene: TRBJ1-2

CDR3aa: CASSPAGGRDIQYF
CDR3nt: TGTGCCAGCTCACCAGCAGGGGGCCGGGACATTCAGTACTTC
abundance: once
v_gene: TRBV18
d_gene: TRBD1
j_gene: TRBJ2-4

CDR3aa: CASSVIDTGLATEQFF
CDR3nt: TGTGCCAGCAGCGTCATAGACACGGGACTAGCGACTGAGCAGTTCTTC
abundance: -
v_gene: TRBV9
d_gene: TRBD2
j_gene: TRBJ2-1

CDR3aa: CASSPQGFSDYGYTF
CDR3nt: TGTGCCAGCAGTCCCCAGGGGTTTAGTGACTATGGCTACACCTTC
abundance: -
v_gene: TRBV28
d_gene: -
j_gene: TRBJ1-2

CDR3aa: CASSSYRVGVTYEQYF
CDR3nt: TGTGCCAGCAGCAGTTACAGGGTCGGGGTAACCTACGAGCAGTACTTC
abundance: -
v_gene: TRBV5-8
d_gene: -
j_gene: TRBJ2-7

CDR3aa: CASSSSGGLRNEQFF
CDR3nt: TGTGCCAGCAGCTCCTCGGGGGGACTCAGGAATGAGCAGTTCTTC
abundance: -
v_gene: TRBV7-3
d_gene: TRBD2
j_gene: TRBJ2-1

CDR3aa: CASSMTGGGTEAFF
CDR3nt: TGTGCCAGTAGTATGACAGGGGGCGGCACTGAAGCTTTCTTT
abundance: -
v_gene: TRBV19
d_gene: TRBD1
j_gene: TRBJ1-1

CDR3aa: CASGRGGNTIYF
CDR3nt: TGTGCCAGCGGCCGGGGTGGAAACACCATATATTTT
abundance: -
v_gene: TRBV9
d_gene: -
j_gene: TRBJ1-3

CDR3aa: CASSSHRTGLALAKNIQYF
CDR3nt: TGTGCCAGCAGCTCTCACCGGACAGGCCTAGCTCTAGCCAAAAACATTCAGTACTTC
abundance: -
v_gene: TRBV7-9
d_gene: TRBD1
j_gene: TRBJ2-4